This is a list of T cell receptor beta chains from one sample in a study of glioma-infiltrating T cells after dendritic cell vaccination. Produced via immunoSEQ multiplex PCR; TCRdb's table is partial and in-frame only. The table shows about 38,000 clones, with roughly four fifths occurring only once. The sequences come from blood, collected before dendritic cell vaccination. Every receptor here comes from a human donor with glioblastoma. The CDR3 runs from the conserved cysteine through the conserved F or W. Fields, in order: V gene, J gene, D gene, clone size, CDR3 DNA, CDR3 protein. The D gene is left open where the match is weak. Expanded clones are given a class, and other clones once, few, many or no size at all.

v_gene: TRBV7-8; j_gene: TRBJ2-1; d_gene: .; abundance: .; CDR3nt: TGTGCCAGCAGTCTTACACCGGGGGCCTACAATGAGCAGTTCTTC; CDR3aa: CASSLTPGAYNEQFF
v_gene: TRBV30; j_gene: TRBJ2-1; d_gene: .; abundance: once; CDR3nt: TGTGCCTGGGGGAGTCCCGGGAGAGGTGAGCAGTTCTTC; CDR3aa: CAWGSPGRGEQFF
v_gene: TRBV4-2; j_gene: TRBJ2-4; d_gene: TRBD2; abundance: .; CDR3nt: TGTGCCAGCAGCCAAGGGCTAGCGGGGGGGCCTAAGTACTTC; CDR3aa: CASSQGLAGGPKYF
v_gene: TRBV18; j_gene: TRBJ1-5; d_gene: .; abundance: .; CDR3nt: TGTGCCAGCTCGCCCGACAGAGCTGGAAGCAATCAGCCCCAGCATTTT; CDR3aa: CASSPDRAGSNQPQHF
v_gene: TRBV7-2; j_gene: TRBJ2-7; d_gene: TRBD1; abundance: .; CDR3nt: TGTGCCAGCAGCAACGACAGGGTTGGGCAGCAGTACTTC; CDR3aa: CASSNDRVGQQYF
v_gene: TRBV19; j_gene: TRBJ2-5; d_gene: .; abundance: .; CDR3nt: TGTGCCAGTACCCCATTGGGGGGGCCCCTGTACCAAGAGACCCAGTACTTC; CDR3aa: CASTPLGGPLYQETQYF
v_gene: TRBV13; j_gene: TRBJ2-3; d_gene: TRBD2; abundance: .; CDR3nt: TGTGCCAGCAGCGCTAGCGGCGACACAGATACGCAGTATTTT; CDR3aa: CASSASGDTDTQYF
v_gene: TRBV18; j_gene: TRBJ1-6; d_gene: TRBD1; abundance: .; CDR3nt: TGTGCCAGCTCGGACAGGGGTCCCTATAATTCACCCCTCCACTTT; CDR3aa: CASSDRGPYNSPLHF
v_gene: TRBV27; j_gene: TRBJ2-7; d_gene: .; abundance: .; CDR3nt: TGTGCCAGCAGTTTATCTAGCAGAGGCGAGCAGTACTTC; CDR3aa: CASSLSSRGEQYF
v_gene: TRBV29-1; j_gene: TRBJ2-7; d_gene: TRBD1; abundance: few; CDR3nt: TGCAGCGCTGCCGGGACAGTTCGCTACGAGCAGTACTTC; CDR3aa: CSAAGTVRYEQYF
v_gene: TRBV18; j_gene: TRBJ1-1; d_gene: TRBD1; abundance: once; CDR3nt: TGTGCCAGCTCACTTACAGGGGGCAGGGAAGCTTTCTTT; CDR3aa: CASSLTGGREAFF
v_gene: TRBV18; j_gene: TRBJ1-1; d_gene: TRBD1; abundance: .; CDR3nt: TGTGCCAGCTCCCCGGGACAGGGGGACGCTTTCTTT; CDR3aa: CASSPGQGDAFF
v_gene: TRBV14; j_gene: TRBJ1-2; d_gene: .; abundance: .; CDR3nt: TGTGCCAGCAGCCAGCAGGGGCCCTATGGCTACACCTTC; CDR3aa: CASSQQGPYGYTF
v_gene: TRBV19; j_gene: TRBJ1-6; d_gene: .; abundance: .; CDR3nt: TGTGCCAGTAGTATGGGTATAGGGGTTAATTCACCCCTCCACTTT; CDR3aa: CASSMGIGVNSPLHF
v_gene: TRBV5-6; j_gene: TRBJ1-5; d_gene: TRBD1; abundance: .; CDR3nt: TGTGCCAGCAGCATGTTGACAGGGGGCGCGAATCAGCCCCAGCATTTT; CDR3aa: CASSMLTGGANQPQHF
v_gene: TRBV4-1; j_gene: TRBJ1-1; d_gene: .; abundance: .; CDR3nt: TGCGCCAGCAGCCGGATTAGAGGGGGGGCCCTGAACACTGAAGCTTTCTTT; CDR3aa: CASSRIRGGALNTEAFF
v_gene: TRBV4-1; j_gene: TRBJ2-1; d_gene: .; abundance: .; CDR3nt: TGCGCCAGCAGCCTACAAGGGGCGGCAAATGAGCAGTTCTTC; CDR3aa: CASSLQGAANEQFF
v_gene: TRBV4-3; j_gene: TRBJ2-7; d_gene: TRBD1; abundance: .; CDR3nt: TGCGCCAGCAGCCAAGCGGGACAGGGGGTTTACGAGCAGTACTTC; CDR3aa: CASSQAGQGVYEQYF
v_gene: TRBV5-1; j_gene: TRBJ2-3; d_gene: .; abundance: .; CDR3nt: TGCGCCAGTTACGCTACCCCAGGGAGCGGGACAGATACGCAGTATTTT; CDR3aa: CASYATPGSGTDTQYF
v_gene: TRBV5-1; j_gene: TRBJ1-3; d_gene: .; abundance: few; CDR3nt: TGCGCCAGCAGCCCCGGCAGGCCGGGAAACACCATATATTTT; CDR3aa: CASSPGRPGNTIYF
v_gene: TRBV6-5; j_gene: TRBJ1-1; d_gene: .; abundance: .; CDR3nt: TGTGCCAGCAGTTACTCGGAGTTGAACACTGAAGCTTTCTTT; CDR3aa: CASSYSELNTEAFF
v_gene: TRBV5-5; j_gene: TRBJ1-5; d_gene: .; abundance: once; CDR3nt: TGTGCCAGCAGCCCTCGAGGGGACACTAGCAATCAGCCCCAGCATTTT; CDR3aa: CASSPRGDTSNQPQHF
v_gene: TRBV2; j_gene: TRBJ2-2; d_gene: .; abundance: once; CDR3nt: TGTGCCAGCAGTGAATTAGGGGCCACCGGGGAGCTGTTTTTT; CDR3aa: CASSELGATGELFF
v_gene: TRBV27; j_gene: TRBJ2-5; d_gene: TRBD2; abundance: once; CDR3nt: TGTGCCAGCAGCCCATCCGGGACTAGCGGGGGGGCGTTATATTTGAGAGAGACCCAGTACTTC; CDR3aa: CASSPSGTSGGALYLRETQYF
v_gene: TRBV25-1; j_gene: TRBJ2-5; d_gene: TRBD2; abundance: .; CDR3nt: TGTGCCAGCCGTCCCGGGAGGGTTCAAGAGACCCAGTACTTC; CDR3aa: CASRPGRVQETQYF
v_gene: TRBV6-1; j_gene: TRBJ2-2; d_gene: .; abundance: .; CDR3nt: TGTGCCAGCATCGGGTATTATTCCGGGGAGCTGTTTTTT; CDR3aa: CASIGYYSGELFF
v_gene: TRBV14; j_gene: TRBJ2-2; d_gene: .; abundance: .; CDR3nt: TGTGCCAGCAGCCAAGATCGGTGGAGCGGGGAGCTGTTTTTT; CDR3aa: CASSQDRWSGELFF
v_gene: TRBV10-1; j_gene: TRBJ2-1; d_gene: TRBD2; abundance: .; CDR3nt: TGCGCCAGCAGCTTACTAGCGGGGGGGCGCGGTGAGCAGTTCTTC; CDR3aa: CASSLLAGGRGEQFF
v_gene: TRBV7-9; j_gene: TRBJ2-2; d_gene: .; abundance: .; CDR3nt: TGTGCCAGCAGCCAGATTCCAGGGGATGCTTACACCGGGGAGCTGTTTTTT; CDR3aa: CASSQIPGDAYTGELFF
v_gene: TRBV25-1; j_gene: TRBJ2-6; d_gene: .; abundance: .; CDR3nt: TGTGCCAGCAGTGGATCCCCTCAGGGGCCAGTTGGGGCCAACGTCCTGACTTTC; CDR3aa: CASSGSPQGPVGANVLTF
v_gene: TRBV29-1; j_gene: TRBJ2-3; d_gene: TRBD1; abundance: .; CDR3nt: TGCAGCTTTGAAGACCGGGACAGGGCCCTAGATACGCAGTATTTT; CDR3aa: CSFEDRDRALDTQYF
v_gene: TRBV25-1; j_gene: TRBJ2-7; d_gene: .; abundance: .; CDR3nt: TGTGCCAGCAGTGAGCCCTCGAAGGGGGTACTGTCCGACGAGCAGTACTTC; CDR3aa: CASSEPSKGVLSDEQYF
v_gene: TRBV29-1; j_gene: TRBJ1-1; d_gene: TRBD1; abundance: .; CDR3nt: TGCAGCGTTGGAAGAGGGGGCGAGACTGAAGCTTTCTTT; CDR3aa: CSVGRGGETEAFF
v_gene: TRBV6-5; j_gene: TRBJ2-7; d_gene: .; abundance: .; CDR3nt: TGTGCCAGCAGTTATATCGGCGAGCAGTACTTC; CDR3aa: CASSYIGEQYF
v_gene: TRBV6-6; j_gene: TRBJ2-3; d_gene: .; abundance: .; CDR3nt: TGTGCCAGCAGTTACTCGACGCGACTAGTCACAGATACGCAGTATTTT; CDR3aa: CASSYSTRLVTDTQYF
v_gene: TRBV7-2; j_gene: TRBJ2-2; d_gene: TRBD2; abundance: .; CDR3nt: TGTGCCAGCAGCTTAGTAGCGGGGGCCGGGGAGCTGTTTTTT; CDR3aa: CASSLVAGAGELFF
v_gene: TRBV27; j_gene: TRBJ2-7; d_gene: TRBD2; abundance: .; CDR3nt: TGTGCCAGCAGACCACTAGCGGGGTCTTCCTACGAGCAGTACTTC; CDR3aa: CASRPLAGSSYEQYF
v_gene: TRBV18; j_gene: TRBJ2-7; d_gene: .; abundance: .; CDR3nt: TGTGCCAGCTCACCACTCGCAGTTTCCTACGAGCAGTACTTC; CDR3aa: CASSPLAVSYEQYF
v_gene: TRBV4-3; j_gene: TRBJ2-2; d_gene: TRBD2; abundance: .; CDR3nt: TGCGCCAGCAGTCTGGGGACTCAGGGAGGGACCGGGGAGCTGTTTTTT; CDR3aa: CASSLGTQGGTGELFF
v_gene: TRBV4-3; j_gene: TRBJ1-2; d_gene: TRBD1; abundance: once; CDR3nt: TGCGCCAGCAGCAGAGGACAGGGGCCGTATGGCTACACCTTC; CDR3aa: CASSRGQGPYGYTF
v_gene: TRBV7-2; j_gene: TRBJ2-5; d_gene: TRBD2; abundance: .; CDR3nt: TGTGCCAGCAGCGTGACTAGCGGGGGGGCCGGTGAGACCCAGTACTTC; CDR3aa: CASSVTSGGAGETQYF
v_gene: TRBV6-6; j_gene: TRBJ2-3; d_gene: TRBD2; abundance: .; CDR3nt: TGTGCCAGCCGCCGGACGGGGGGTGGGACAGATACGCAGTATTTT; CDR3aa: CASRRTGGGTDTQYF
v_gene: TRBV11-3; j_gene: TRBJ1-6; d_gene: .; abundance: once; CDR3nt: TGTGCCAGCAGCTTAGTATCGGTGAATTCACCCCTCCACTTT; CDR3aa: CASSLVSVNSPLHF
v_gene: TRBV7-2; j_gene: TRBJ1-5; d_gene: .; abundance: .; CDR3nt: TGTGCCAGCAGCCTAAAGGGTCTTGGCGGGCAGCCCCAGCATTTT; CDR3aa: CASSLKGLGGQPQHF
v_gene: TRBV12-5; j_gene: TRBJ2-7; d_gene: TRBD2; abundance: .; CDR3nt: TGTGCTAGTAGAGCGGGGGTCGGCGAGCAGTACTTC; CDR3aa: CASRAGVGEQYF
v_gene: TRBV6-1; j_gene: TRBJ2-3; d_gene: TRBD2; abundance: .; CDR3nt: TGTGCCAGCAGTGAAGCTTTCGGGGGGGGCTGGAGAGATACGCAGTATTTT; CDR3aa: CASSEAFGGGWRDTQYF
v_gene: TRBV6-6; j_gene: TRBJ2-7; d_gene: TRBD1; abundance: .; CDR3nt: TGTGCCAGCGTAGACAGGGGGCTTTCCTACGAGCAGTACTTC; CDR3aa: CASVDRGLSYEQYF
v_gene: TRBV10-1; j_gene: TRBJ2-1; d_gene: .; abundance: .; CDR3nt: TGCGCCAGCAGTGAGTCTGCTAGCTCCCCCCACAATGAGCAGTTCTTC; CDR3aa: CASSESASSPHNEQFF
v_gene: TRBV25-1; j_gene: TRBJ2-2; d_gene: TRBD2; abundance: .; CDR3nt: TGTGCCAGCAGTGAGTCTAGCGGGAACACCGGGGAGCTGTTTTTT; CDR3aa: CASSESSGNTGELFF
v_gene: TRBV7-9; j_gene: TRBJ1-1; d_gene: TRBD1; abundance: few; CDR3nt: TGTGCCAGCAGCTTAACCAGGGGGTATGCTTTCTTT; CDR3aa: CASSLTRGYAFF
v_gene: TRBV7-2; j_gene: TRBJ1-4; d_gene: TRBD1; abundance: few; CDR3nt: TGTGCCAGCAGCCTGAGACAGGGGGGTAATGAAAAACTGTTTTTT; CDR3aa: CASSLRQGGNEKLFF
v_gene: TRBV29-1; j_gene: TRBJ1-1; d_gene: .; abundance: .; CDR3nt: TGCAGCGTGGGGGGGACAATGGGACCTGAAGCTTTCTTT; CDR3aa: CSVGGTMGPEAFF
v_gene: TRBV7-2; j_gene: TRBJ2-2; d_gene: .; abundance: few; CDR3nt: TGTGCCAGCAGCCCTTATATGAACACCGGGGAGCTGTTTTTT; CDR3aa: CASSPYMNTGELFF